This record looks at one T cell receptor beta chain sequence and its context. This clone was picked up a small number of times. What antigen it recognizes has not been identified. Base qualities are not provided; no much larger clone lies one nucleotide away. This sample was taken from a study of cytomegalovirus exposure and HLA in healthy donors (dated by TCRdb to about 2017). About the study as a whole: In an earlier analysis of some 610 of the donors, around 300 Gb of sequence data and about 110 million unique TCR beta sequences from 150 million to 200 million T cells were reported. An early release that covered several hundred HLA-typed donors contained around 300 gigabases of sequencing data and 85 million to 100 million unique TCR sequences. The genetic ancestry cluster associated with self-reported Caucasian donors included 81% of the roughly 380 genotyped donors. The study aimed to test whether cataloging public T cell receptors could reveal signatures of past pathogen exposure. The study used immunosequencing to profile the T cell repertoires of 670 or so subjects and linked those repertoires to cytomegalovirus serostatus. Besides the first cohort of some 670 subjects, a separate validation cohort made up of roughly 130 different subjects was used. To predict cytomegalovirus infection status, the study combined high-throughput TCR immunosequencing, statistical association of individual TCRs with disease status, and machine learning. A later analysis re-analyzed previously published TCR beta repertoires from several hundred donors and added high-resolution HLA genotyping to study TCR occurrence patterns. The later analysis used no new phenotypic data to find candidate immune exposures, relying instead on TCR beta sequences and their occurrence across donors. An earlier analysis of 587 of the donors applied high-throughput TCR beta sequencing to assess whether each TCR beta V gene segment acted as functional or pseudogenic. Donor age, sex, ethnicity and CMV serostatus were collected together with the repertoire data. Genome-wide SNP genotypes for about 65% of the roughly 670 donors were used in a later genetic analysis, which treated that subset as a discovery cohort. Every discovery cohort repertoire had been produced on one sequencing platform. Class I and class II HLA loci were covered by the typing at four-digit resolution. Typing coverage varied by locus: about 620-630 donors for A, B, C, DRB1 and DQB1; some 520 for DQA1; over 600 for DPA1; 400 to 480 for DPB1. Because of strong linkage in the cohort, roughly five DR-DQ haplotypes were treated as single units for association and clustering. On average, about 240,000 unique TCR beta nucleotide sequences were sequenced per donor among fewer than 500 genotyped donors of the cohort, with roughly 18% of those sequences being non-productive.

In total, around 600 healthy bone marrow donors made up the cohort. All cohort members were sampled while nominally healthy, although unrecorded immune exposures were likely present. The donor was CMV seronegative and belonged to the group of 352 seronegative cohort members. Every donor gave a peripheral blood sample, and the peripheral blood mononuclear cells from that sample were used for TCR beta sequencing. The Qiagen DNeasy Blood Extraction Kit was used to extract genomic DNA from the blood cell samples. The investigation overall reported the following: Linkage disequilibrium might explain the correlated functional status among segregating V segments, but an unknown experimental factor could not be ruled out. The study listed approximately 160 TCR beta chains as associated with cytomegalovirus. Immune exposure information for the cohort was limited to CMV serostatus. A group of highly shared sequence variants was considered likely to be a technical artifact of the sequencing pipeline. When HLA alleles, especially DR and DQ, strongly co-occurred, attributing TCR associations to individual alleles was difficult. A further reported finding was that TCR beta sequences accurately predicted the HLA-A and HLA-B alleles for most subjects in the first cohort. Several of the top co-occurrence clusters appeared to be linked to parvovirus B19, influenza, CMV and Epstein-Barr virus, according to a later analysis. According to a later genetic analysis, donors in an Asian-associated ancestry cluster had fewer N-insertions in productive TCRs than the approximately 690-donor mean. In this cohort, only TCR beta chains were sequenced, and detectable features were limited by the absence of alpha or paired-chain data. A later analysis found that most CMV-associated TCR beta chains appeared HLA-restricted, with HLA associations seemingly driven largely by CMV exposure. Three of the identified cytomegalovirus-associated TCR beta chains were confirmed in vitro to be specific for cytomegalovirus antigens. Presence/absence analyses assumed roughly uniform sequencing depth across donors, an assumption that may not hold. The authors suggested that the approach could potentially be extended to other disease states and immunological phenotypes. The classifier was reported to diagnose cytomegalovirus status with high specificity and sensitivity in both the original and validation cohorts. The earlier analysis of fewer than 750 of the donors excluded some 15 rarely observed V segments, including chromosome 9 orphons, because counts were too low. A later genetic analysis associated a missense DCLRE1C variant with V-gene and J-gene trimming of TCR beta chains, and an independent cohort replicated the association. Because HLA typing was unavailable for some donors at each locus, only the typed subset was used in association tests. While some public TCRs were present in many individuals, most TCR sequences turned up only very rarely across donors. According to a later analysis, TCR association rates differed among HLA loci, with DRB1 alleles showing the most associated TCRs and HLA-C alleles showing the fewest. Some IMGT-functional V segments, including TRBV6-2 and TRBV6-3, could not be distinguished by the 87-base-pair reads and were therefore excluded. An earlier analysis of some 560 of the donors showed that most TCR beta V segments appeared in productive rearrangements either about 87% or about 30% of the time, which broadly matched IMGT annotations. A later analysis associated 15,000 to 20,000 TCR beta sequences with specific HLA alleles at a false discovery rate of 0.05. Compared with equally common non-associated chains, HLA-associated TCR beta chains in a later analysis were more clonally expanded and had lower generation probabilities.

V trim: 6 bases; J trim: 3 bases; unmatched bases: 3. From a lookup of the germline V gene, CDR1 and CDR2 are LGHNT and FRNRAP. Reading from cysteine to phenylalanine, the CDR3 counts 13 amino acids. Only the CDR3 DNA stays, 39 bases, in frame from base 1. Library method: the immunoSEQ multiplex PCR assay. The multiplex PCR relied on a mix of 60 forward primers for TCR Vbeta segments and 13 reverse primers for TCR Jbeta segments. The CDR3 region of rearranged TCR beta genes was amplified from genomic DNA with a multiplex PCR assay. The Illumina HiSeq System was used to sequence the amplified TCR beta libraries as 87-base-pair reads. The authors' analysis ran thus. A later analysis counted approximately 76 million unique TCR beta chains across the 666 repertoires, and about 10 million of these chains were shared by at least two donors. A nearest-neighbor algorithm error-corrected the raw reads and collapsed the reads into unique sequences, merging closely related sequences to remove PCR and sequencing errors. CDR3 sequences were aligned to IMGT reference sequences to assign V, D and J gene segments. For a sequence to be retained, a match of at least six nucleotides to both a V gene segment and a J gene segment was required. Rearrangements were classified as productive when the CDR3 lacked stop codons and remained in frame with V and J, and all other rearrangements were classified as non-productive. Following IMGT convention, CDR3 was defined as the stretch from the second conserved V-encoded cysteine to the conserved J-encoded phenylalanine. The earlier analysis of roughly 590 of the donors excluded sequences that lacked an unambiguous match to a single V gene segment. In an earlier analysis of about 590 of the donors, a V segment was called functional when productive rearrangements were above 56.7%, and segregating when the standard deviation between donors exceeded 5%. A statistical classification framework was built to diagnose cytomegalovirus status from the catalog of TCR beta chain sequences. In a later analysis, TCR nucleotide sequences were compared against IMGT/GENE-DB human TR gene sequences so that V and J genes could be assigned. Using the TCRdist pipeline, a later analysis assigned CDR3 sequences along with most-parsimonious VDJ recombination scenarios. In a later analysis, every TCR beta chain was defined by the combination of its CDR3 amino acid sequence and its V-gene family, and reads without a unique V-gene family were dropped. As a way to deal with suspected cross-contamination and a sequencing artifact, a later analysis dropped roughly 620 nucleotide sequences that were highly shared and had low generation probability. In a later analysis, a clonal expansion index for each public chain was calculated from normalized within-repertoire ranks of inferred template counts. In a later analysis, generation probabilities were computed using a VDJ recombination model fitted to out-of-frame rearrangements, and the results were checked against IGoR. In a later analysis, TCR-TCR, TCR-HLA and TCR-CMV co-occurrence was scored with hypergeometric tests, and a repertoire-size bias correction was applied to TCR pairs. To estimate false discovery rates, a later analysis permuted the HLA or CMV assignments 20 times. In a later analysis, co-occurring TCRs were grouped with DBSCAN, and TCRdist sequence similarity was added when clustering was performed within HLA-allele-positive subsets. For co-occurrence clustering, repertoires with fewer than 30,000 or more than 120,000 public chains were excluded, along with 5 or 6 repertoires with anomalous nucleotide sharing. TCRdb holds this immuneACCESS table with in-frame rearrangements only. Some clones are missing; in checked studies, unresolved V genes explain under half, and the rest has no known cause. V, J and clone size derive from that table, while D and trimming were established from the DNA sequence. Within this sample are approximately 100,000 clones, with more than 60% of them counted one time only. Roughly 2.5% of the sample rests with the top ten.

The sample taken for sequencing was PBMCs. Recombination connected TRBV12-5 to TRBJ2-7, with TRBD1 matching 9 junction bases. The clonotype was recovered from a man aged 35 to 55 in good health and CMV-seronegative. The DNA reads TGTGCTAGTGGGTTGACAGGGGGCTACGAGCAGTACTTC. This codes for CASGLTGGYEQYF.